This T cell receptor beta chain was obtained from a study of T cell responses to AZD1222 COVID-19 vaccine. Trimming cost V 1 base and J 0 bases; bases outside gene matches: 2. Germline values: CDR1 SGHTA, CDR2 FQGNSA. This CDR3 is built from 15 residues. Findings of the study overall: No day 14 peak samples; only post-peak repertoires were characterized. Vaccine-associated CD4 TCRs ranged over spike, dominating at 160-218 and 743-854. Two doses of AZD1222 preceded a rise in Spike-specific TCR breadth and depth. The donor group comprised mostly white British people and more females; the analysis possibly underestimated clonal diversity.

This clone showed up just once. Antigen unknown. Sequenced by immunoSEQ multiplex PCR; TCRdb stores in-frame clones only, minus some. The sample holds about 180,000 clones, approximately 95% seen once. Sample: peripheral blood, taken 28 days after the second dose of the MenACWY control vaccine. The chain links TRBV7-2 to TRBJ2-7; 8 bases map to TRBD2. This TCR derives from an adult who received the MenACWY meningococcal vaccine as a control. The CDR3 sequence is CASSLDTSGSYEQYF. The CDR3 DNA reads as TGTGCCAGCAGCTTAGACACTAGCGGCTCCTACGAGCAGTACTTC.